The clone carrying this T cell receptor beta chain has just a few counts. The antigen remains unidentified. Healthy Caucasians alone served as donors. These data originate in a study of identical twins. General study findings and limits: High-abundance cord blood beta clonotypes had fewer insertions; memory repertoires showed none. Excess low generation probability was seen in twin-shared out-of-frame alpha sequences.

Using its own MiXCR run on the 5' RACE reads, TCRdb lists one record per CDR3 protein. The sample consists of some 1,700,000 distinct CDR3 sequences, less than 40% of them appearing once. From germline, CDR1 is LNHDA and CDR2 SQIVND (reference sequence). The V gene end was trimmed by 4 bases and the J gene end by 4 bases; junction bases not matched to a gene: 6. This CDR3 is built from 14 residues. Sequencing input: cord blood. The sequence came from a newborn girl in good health. The V call is TRBV19, the J call TRBJ2-5; 7 positions agree with TRBD1. In DNA form, the CDR3 reads TGTGCCAGTAGTAGCCGGGACAGAGGAGAGACCCAGTACTTC. It is translated as CASSSRDRGETQYF.